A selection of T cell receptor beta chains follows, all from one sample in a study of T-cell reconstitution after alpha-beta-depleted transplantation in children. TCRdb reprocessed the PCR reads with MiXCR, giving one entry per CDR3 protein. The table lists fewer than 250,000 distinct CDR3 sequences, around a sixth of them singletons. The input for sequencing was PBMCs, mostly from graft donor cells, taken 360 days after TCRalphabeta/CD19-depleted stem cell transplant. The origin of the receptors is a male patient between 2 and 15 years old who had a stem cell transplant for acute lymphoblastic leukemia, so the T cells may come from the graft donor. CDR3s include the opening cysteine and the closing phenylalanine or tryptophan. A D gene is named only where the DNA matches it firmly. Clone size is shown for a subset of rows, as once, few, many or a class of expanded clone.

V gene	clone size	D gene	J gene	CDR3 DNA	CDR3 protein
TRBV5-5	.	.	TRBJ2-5	TGTGCCAGCAGCTCCCGGACAGTATCTGAGACCCAGTACTTC	CASSSRTVSETQYF
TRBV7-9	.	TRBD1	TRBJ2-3	TGTGCCAGCGCACAGGGGGGACCAGATACGCAGTATTTT	CASAQGGPDTQYF
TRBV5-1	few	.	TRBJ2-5	TGCGCCAGCCTACAATCTCCCCCAGCGGTCCAAGAGACCCAGTACTTC	CASLQSPPAVQETQYF
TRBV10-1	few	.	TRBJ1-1	TGCGCCAGCAGCGAAAAAGATGGGGCAACTGAAGCTTTCTTT	CASSEKDGATEAFF
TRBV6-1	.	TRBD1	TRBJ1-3	TGTGCCAGCAGCTGGGGACAGGGAGGCGGAAACACCATATATTTT	CASSWGQGGGNTIYF
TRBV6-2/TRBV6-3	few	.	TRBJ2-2	TGTGCCAGCAGTACTCCCCTAAGGGCGACCGGGGAGCTGTTTTTT	CASSTPLRATGELFF
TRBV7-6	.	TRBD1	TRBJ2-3	TGTGCCAGCAGCTCCCGTTGGACAGGCACTAGCACAGATACGCAGTATTTT	CASSSRWTGTSTDTQYF
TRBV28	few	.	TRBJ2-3	TGTGCCAGCAGTTTGTTCTCCCAGACGGATACGCAGTATTTT	CASSLFSQTDTQYF
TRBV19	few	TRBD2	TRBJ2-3	TGTGCCAGTAGTGATTTCGGCGGGGGGTCCACAGATACGCAGTATTTT	CASSDFGGGSTDTQYF
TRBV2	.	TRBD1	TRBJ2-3	TGTGCCAGTGGGGGAGAGGGGGCAGGGTTGGCCACAGATACGCAGTATTTT	CASGGEGAGLATDTQYF
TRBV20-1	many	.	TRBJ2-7	TGCAGTGCTAGAGATAGTTCCGAGCAGTACTTC	CSARDSSEQYF
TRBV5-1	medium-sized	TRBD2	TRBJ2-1	TGCGCCAGCGGACTAGCCTTCGTCAATGAGCAGTTCTTC	CASGLAFVNEQFF
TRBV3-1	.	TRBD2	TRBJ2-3	TGTGCCAGCAGCCTGAGCGGGAGCGACACAGATACGCAGTATTTT	CASSLSGSDTDTQYF
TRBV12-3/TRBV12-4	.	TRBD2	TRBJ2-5	TGTGCCAGCAGTCCCCGGGGGGGTTTGGAGACCCAGTACTTC	CASSPRGGLETQYF
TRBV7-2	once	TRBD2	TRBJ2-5	TGTGCCAGCAGCTTAGGATTGGGGGGGTCAGAGACCCAGTACTTC	CASSLGLGGSETQYF
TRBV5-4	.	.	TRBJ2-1	TGTGCCAGCAGCTTGCAGGAGAATGAGCAGTTCTTC	CASSLQENEQFF